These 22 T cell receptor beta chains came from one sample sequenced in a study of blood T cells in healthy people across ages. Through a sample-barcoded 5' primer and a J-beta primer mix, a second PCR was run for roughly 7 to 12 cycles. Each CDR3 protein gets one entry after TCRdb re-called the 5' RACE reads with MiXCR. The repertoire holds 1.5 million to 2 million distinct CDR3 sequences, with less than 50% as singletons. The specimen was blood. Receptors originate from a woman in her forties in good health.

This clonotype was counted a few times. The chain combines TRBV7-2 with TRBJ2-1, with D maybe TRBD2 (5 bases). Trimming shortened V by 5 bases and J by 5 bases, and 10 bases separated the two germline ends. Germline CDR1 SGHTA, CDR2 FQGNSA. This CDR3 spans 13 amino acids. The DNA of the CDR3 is TGTGCCAGCAGCGTTGTCGGGAACAATGAGCAGTTCTTC. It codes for CASSVVGNNEQFF.

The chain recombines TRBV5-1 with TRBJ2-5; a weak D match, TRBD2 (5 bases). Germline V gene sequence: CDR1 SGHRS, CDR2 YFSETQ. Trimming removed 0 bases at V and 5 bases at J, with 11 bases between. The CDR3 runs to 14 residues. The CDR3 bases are TGCGCCAGCAGCTTGGATCCGGGGTTGGAGACCCAGTACTTC. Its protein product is CASSLDPGLETQYF.

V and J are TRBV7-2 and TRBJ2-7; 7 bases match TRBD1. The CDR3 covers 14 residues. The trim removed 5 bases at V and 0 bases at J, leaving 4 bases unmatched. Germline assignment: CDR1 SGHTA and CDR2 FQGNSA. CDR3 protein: CASSAQGSSYEQYF. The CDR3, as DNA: TGTGCCAGCAGCGCACAGGGGAGCTCCTACGAGCAGTACTTC.

CDR3 bases: TGTGCCAGCAGTACCTTCGGCGCAGATACGCAGTATTTT. Protein product: CASSTFGADTQYF. The V gene is TRBV12-3 or TRBV12-4, the J gene TRBJ2-3; D unclear. The V gene lost 5 bases and the J gene lost 4 bases, with 10 bases spanning the gap. The CDR3 length is 13 residues.

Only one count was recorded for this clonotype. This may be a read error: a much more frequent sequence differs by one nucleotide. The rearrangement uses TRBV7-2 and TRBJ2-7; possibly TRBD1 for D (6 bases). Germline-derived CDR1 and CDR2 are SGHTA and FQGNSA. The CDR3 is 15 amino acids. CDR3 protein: CASSSRRQAAYGQYF. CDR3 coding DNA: TGTGCCAGCAGCTCCCGCCGACAGGCCGCCTACGGGCAGTACTTC.

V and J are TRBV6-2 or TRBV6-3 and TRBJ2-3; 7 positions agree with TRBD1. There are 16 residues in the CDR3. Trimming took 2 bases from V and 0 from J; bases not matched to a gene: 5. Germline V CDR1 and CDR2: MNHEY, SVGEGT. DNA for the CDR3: TGTGCCAGCAGTTACACAGGGGCCCTAAGCACAGATACGCAGTATTTT. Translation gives CASSYTGALSTDTQYF.

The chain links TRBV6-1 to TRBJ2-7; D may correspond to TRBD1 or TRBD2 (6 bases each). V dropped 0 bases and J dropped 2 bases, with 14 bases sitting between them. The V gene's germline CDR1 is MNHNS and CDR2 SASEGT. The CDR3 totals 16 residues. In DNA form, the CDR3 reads TGTGCCAGCAGTGAAGCCATACGGGGGCCTACCTACGAGCAGTACTTC. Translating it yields CASSEAIRGPTYEQYF.

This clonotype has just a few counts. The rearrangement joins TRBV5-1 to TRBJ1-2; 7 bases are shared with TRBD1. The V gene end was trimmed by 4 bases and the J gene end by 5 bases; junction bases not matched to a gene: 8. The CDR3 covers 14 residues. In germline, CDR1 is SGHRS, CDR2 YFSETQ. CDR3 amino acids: CASSRPGTEYGYTF. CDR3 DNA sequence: TGCGCCAGCAGCCGTCCCGGGACAGAGTATGGCTACACCTTC.

The CDR3 region has the DNA TGTGCCAGCTGCCCCACCCCCCTAGGACTAGGCGGGCGTAAGAAGGAGCAGTTCTTC. Amino acids: CASCPTPLGLGGRKKEQFF. The chain carries TRBV28 and TRBJ2-1; TRBD2 agrees at 7 bases. The CDR3 is 19 amino acids. The V and J ends lost 8 bases and 10 bases, in that order; junction bases with no gene match: 29. CDR1 and CDR2 (germline): MDHEN, SYDVKM.

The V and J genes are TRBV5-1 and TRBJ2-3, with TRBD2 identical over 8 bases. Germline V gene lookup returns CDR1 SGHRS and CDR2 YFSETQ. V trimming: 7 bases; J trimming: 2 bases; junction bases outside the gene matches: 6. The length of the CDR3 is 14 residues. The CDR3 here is CASGDSGATDTQYF. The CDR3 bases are TGCGCCAGCGGCGATAGCGGGGCCACAGATACGCAGTATTTT.

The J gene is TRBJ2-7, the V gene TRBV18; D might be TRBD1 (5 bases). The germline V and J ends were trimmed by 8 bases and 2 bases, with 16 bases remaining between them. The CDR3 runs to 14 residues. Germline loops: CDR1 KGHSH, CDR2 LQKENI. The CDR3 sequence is CASATRAETYEQYF. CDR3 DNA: TGTGCCAGCGCAACCAGGGCAGAGACCTACGAGCAGTACTTC.

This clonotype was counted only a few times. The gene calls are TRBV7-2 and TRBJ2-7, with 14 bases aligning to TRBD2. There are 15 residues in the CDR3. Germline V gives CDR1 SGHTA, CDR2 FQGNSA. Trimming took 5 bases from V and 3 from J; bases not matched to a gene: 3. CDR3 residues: CASSRTSGGIYEQYF. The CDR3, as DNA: TGTGCCAGCAGCCGGACTAGCGGGGGGATCTACGAGCAGTACTTC.

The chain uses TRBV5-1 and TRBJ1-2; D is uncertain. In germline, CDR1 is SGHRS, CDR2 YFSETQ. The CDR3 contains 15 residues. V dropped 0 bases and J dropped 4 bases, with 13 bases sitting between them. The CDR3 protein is CASSLAWRSGYGYTF. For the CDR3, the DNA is TGCGCCAGCAGCTTGGCCTGGAGGTCAGGCTATGGCTACACCTTC.

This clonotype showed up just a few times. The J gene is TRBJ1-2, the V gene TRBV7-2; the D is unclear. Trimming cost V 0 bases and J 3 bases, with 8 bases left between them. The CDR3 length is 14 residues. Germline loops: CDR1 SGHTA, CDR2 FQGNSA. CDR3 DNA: TGTGCCAGCAGCTTAGCGATTGGGGACTATGGCTACACCTTC. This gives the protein CASSLAIGDYGYTF. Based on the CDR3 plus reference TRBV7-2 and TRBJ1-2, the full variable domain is GAGVSQSPSNKVTEKGKDVELRCDPISGHTALYWYRQSLGQGLEFLIYFQGNSAPDKSGLPSDRFSAERTGGSVSTLTIQRTQQEDSAVYLCASSLAIGDYGYTFGSGTRLTVV.

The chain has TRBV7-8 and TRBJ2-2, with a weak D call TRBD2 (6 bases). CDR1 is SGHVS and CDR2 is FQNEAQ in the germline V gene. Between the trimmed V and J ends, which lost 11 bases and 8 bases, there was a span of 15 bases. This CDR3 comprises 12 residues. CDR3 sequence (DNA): TGTGCCGGCACGCCCGGGGGAGGGGAGCTGTTTTTT. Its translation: CAGTPGGGELFF. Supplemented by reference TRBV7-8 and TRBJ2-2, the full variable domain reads GAGVSQSPRYKVAKRGQDVALRCDPISGHVSLFWYQQALGQGPEFLTYFQNEAQLDKSGLPSDRFFAERPEGSVSTLKIQRTQQEDSAVYLCAGTPGGGELFFGEGSRLTVL.

Here the CDR3 DNA reads TGTGCCAGCAGCCAAGAGGAAGGACTAGCGGGGGGTCAAGAGACCCAGTACTTC. Translation gives CASSQEEGLAGGQETQYF. This chain connects TRBV3-1 to TRBJ2-5, with 14 bases lining up with TRBD2. The CDR3 covers 18 residues. Germline V lookup: CDR1 LGHDT, CDR2 YNNKEL (reference sequence). Losses at the gene ends were 0 bases for V and 2 bases for J; bases not matched to a gene: 5.

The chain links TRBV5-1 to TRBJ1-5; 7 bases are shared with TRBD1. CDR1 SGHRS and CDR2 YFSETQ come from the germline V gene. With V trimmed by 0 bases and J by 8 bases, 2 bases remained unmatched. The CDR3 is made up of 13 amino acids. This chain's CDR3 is CASSLDRGKPQHF. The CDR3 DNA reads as TGCGCCAGCAGCTTGGACAGGGGCAAGCCCCAGCATTTT.

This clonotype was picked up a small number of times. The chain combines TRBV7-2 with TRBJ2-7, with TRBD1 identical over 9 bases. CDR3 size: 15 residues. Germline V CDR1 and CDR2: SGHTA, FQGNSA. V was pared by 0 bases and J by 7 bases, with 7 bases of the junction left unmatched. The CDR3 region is CASSLAGTGLREQYF. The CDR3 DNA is TGTGCCAGCAGCTTAGCCGGGACAGGGTTGCGGGAGCAGTACTTC. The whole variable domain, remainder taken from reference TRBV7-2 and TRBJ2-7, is GAGVSQSPSNKVTEKGKDVELRCDPISGHTALYWYRQSLGQGLEFLIYFQGNSAPDKSGLPSDRFSAERTGGSVSTLTIQRTQQEDSAVYLCASSLAGTGLREQYFGPGTRLTVT.

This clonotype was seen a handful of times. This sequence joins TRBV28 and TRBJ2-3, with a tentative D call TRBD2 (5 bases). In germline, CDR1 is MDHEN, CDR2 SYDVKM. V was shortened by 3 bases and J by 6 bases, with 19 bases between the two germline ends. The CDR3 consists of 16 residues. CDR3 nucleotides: TGTGCCAGCAGTTTGGTGCGGGTACGATCGGTGGATACGCAGTATTTT. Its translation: CASSLVRVRSVDTQYF.

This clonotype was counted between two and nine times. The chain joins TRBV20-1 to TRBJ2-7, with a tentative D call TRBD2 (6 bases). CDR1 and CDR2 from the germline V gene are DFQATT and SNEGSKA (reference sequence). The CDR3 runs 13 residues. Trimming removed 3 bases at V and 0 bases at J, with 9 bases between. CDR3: CSARKTSSYEQYF. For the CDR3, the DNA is TGCAGTGCTAGGAAGACTAGCTCCTACGAGCAGTACTTC.

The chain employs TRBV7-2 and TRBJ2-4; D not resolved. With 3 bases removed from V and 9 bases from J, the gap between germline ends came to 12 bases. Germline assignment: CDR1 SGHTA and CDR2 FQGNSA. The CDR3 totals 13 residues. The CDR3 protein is CASSFPLAGIQYF. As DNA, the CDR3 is TGTGCCAGCAGCTTCCCCTTGGCAGGCATTCAGTACTTC.

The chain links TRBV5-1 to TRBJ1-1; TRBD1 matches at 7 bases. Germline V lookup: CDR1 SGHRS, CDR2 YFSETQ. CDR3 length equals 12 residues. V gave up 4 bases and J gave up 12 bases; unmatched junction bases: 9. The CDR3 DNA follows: TGCGCCAGCAGCCCTAGGGGGACAGAGACTTTCTTT. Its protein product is CASSPRGTETFF.